This section outlines one T cell receptor (beta chain) sequence together with its context. This clone is categorized as medium-sized (0.01 to 0.1%). It has no known antigen specificity. It has no much larger one-base neighbor in the sample; base qualities were not kept. The sample is drawn from a study of memory CD4+ T cells and cytomegalovirus serostatus (dated by TCRdb to the late 2010s). Looking at the study overall: The roughly 35 healthy Belgian adults in the cohort included 9 who were CMV seropositive and some 25 who were CMV seronegative. The study sequenced CD4+ memory TCRbeta repertoires of a Belgian cohort with known cytomegalovirus serostatus to replicate a published TCR-based CMV serostatus classifier.

Measured from the cysteine to the phenylalanine, the CDR3 is 14 residues long. The retained sequence is limited to the CDR3, 42 bases, with the frame set at the first base. The germline V gene sets CDR1 to MRHNA and CDR2 to SNTAGT. The trim is 3 bases for V and 6 bases for J, with a gap of 9 bases between the germline ends. Genomic DNA was extracted from sorted cells with the Quick-DNA Microprep Kit. TCRbeta DNA was amplified with the immunoSEQ hsTCRbeta kit following the manufacturer's protocol. An Illumina MiSeq instrument was used to sequence the TCRbeta libraries. As for the authors' bioinformatics: Removing out-of-frame sequences left 2,204,828 distinct TCRbeta sequences, an average of approximately 61,000 per individual. Each individual was scored according to the count of roughly 170 previously reported CMV-associated TCRbeta sequences and the total productive distinct TCRbeta count. A beta-binomial model was reimplemented in Python, and random forests from scikit-learn, run with default parameters, were trained on data from the US cohort. On the Belgian cohort, classifier performance was reported as the median AUC, along with percentile confidence intervals, across 10,000 bootstrap iterations. TCRdb carries this immuneACCESS record with in-frame sequences only. Its versions omit some clonotypes, under half of them owing to an unresolved V gene in the studies checked, with the rest unexplained. V and J calls and clone size are given by that table; D and trimming were obtained from the DNA. This sample comprises tens of thousands of clones, about four fifths of them detected only once. Roughly 0.59% of the sample goes to the ten largest clones.

A FACSAria II was used to sort memory CD4+ T cells, defined as single viable CD3+CD4+CD8-CD45RO+ cells. To determine CMV serostatus, a Roche Elecsys assay was used that detects serum IgG against CMV pp150, pp28, p38 and p52. Once the samples were thawed, total CD4+ T cells were enriched through positive selection using CD4 magnetic microbeads. The samples came from a separate study whose specific focus was interrogating the CD4+ T cell memory repertoire. Following standard operating procedures, peripheral blood mononuclear cells were isolated and cryopreserved, while serum was kept at -80 degrees C. The staining used CD3-PerCP (BW264/56), CD4-APC (RPA-T4), CD45RO-PE (UCHT1) and CD8-Pacific Orange (3B5) antibodies, and Sytox blue was used to exclude non-viable cells. The paper's findings and limits, for the study overall: CMV serostatus prediction reached a median bootstrapped AUC of approximately 0.96 with the original framework and about 0.91 with a US-trained random forest. The results were interpreted as suggesting that the CMV-associated TCR signature is largely present in the CD4+ memory repertoire. Only CD4+CD45RO+ memory cells were sequenced, in contrast to the original study, in which naive and memory CD4+ and CD8+ populations were covered. Among the 160 or so previously reported CMV-associated TCRbeta sequences, 67 showed up in the CD4+ memory repertoires, with each one found in between one and five individuals. On the Belgian cohort, the classifier based on the original framework reached a median bootstrapped AUC of roughly 0.94, with a 95% CI of 0.76-1.00.

This TCR derives from an adult in good health and CMV-seronegative. Specimen: memory CD4+ T cells from blood. The chain is encoded by TRBV6-4 joined to TRBJ1-6; a tentative D match to TRBD1 spans 6 bases. The CDR3 reads CASSESRGNSPLHF. The DNA is TGTGCCAGCAGTGAATCCAGGGGTAATTCACCCCTCCACTTT.